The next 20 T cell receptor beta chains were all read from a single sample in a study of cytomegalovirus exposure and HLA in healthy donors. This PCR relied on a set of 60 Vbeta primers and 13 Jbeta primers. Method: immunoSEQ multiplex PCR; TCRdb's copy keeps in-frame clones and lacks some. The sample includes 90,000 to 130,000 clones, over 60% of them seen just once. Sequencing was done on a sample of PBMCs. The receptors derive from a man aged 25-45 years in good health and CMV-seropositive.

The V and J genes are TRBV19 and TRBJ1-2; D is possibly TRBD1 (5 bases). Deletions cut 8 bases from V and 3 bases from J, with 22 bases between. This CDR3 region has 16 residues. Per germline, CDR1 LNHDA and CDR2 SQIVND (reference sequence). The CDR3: CASVPGPLGGYYGYTF. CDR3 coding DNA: TGTGCCAGTGTACCGGGTCCCCTCGGGGGTTACTATGGCTACACCTTC.

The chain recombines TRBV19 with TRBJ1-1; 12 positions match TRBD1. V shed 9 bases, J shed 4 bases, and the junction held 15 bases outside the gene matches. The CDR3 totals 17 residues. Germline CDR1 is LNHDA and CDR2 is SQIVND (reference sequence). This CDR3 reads CARNTPGQGAPITEAFF. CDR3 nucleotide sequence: TGTGCCAGAAATACACCGGGACAGGGGGCGCCCATCACTGAAGCTTTCTTT. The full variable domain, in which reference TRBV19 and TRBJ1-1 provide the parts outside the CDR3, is DGGITQSPKYLFRKEGQNVTLSCEQNLNHDAMYWYRQDPGQGLRLIYYSQIVNDFQKGDIAEGYSVSREKKESFPLTVTSAQKNPTAFYLCARNTPGQGAPITEAFFGQGTRLTVV.

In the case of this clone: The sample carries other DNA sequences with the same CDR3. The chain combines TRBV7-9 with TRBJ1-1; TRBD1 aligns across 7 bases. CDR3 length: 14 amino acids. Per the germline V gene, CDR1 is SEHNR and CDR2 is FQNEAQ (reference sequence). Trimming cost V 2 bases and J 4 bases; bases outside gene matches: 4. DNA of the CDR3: TGTGCCAGCAGCTTAAAAGGGGGCGGCACTGAAGCTTTCTTT. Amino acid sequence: CASSLKGGGTEAFF.

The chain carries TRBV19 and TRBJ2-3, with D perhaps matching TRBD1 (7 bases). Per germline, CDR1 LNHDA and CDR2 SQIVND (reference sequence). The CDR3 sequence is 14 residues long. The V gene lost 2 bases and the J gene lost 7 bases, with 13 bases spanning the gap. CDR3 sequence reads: CASSISRGANTQYF. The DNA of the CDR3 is TGTGCCAGTAGTATATCCAGGGGGGCTAATACGCAGTATTTT.

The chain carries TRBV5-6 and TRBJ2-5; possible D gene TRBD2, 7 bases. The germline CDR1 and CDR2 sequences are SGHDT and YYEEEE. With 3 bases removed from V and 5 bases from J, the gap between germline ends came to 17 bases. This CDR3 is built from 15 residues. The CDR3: CASSWGAGARETQYF. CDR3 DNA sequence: TGTGCCAGCAGCTGGGGGGCGGGGGCCCGGGAGACCCAGTACTTC.

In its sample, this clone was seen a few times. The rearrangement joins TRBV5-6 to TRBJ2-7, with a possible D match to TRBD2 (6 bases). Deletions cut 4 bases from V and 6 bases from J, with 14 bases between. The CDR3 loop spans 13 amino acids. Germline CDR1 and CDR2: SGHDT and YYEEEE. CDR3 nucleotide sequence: TGTGCCAGCAGCGCCGCGGGGAGCGGCGAGCAGTACTTC. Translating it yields CASSAAGSGEQYF.

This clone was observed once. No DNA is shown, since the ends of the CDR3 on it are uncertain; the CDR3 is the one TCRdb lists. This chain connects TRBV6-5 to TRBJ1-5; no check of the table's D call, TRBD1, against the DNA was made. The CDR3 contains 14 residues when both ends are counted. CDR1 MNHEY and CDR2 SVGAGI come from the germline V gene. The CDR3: CASSSSYPQGYQHF.

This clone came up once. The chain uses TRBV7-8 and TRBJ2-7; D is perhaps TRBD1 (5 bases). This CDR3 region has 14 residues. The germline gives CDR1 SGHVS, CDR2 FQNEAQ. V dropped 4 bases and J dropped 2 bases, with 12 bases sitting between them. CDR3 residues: CASSSDTKAYEQYF. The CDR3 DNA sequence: TGTGCCAGCAGCTCGGACACCAAAGCCTACGAGCAGTACTTC.

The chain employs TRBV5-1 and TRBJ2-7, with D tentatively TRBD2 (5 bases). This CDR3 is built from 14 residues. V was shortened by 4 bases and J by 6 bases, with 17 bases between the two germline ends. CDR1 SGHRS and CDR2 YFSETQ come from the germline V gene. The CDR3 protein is CASSVPTREGEQYF. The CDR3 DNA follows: TGCGCCAGCAGCGTCCCGACTCGAGAGGGCGAGCAGTACTTC.

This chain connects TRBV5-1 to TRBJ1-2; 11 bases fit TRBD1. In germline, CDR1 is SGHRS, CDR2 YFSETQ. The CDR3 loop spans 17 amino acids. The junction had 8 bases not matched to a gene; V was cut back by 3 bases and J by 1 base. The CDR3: CASSSRTGGAGNYGYTF. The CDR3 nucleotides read TGCGCCAGCAGCTCGAGGACAGGGGGCGCGGGTAACTATGGCTACACCTTC.

The CDR3 bases are TGTGCCAGCAGCCTGTCTGAAGACGGGGTTTACGAGCAGTACTTC. Translated: CASSLSEDGVYEQYF. This sequence joins TRBV14 and TRBJ2-7, with a possible D match to TRBD2 (5 bases). Looked up from germline, CDR1 is SGHDN and CDR2 is FVKESK. V was clipped by 4 bases and J by 4 bases, with 17 bases between them. The CDR3 sequence is 15 residues long.

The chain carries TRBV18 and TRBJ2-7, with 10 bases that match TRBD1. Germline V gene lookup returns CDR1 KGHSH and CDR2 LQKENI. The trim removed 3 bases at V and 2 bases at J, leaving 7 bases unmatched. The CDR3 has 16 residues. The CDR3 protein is CASSPSGTGVTYEQYF. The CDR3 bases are TGTGCCAGCTCACCCTCTGGGACAGGGGTTACCTACGAGCAGTACTTC.

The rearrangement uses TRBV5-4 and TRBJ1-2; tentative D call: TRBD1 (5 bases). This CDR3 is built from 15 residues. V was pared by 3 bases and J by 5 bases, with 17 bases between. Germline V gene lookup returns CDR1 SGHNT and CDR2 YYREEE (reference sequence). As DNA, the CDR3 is TGTGCCAGCAGCTGGGACCGGGGACGGGGGTATGGCTACACCTTC. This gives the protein CASSWDRGRGYGYTF.

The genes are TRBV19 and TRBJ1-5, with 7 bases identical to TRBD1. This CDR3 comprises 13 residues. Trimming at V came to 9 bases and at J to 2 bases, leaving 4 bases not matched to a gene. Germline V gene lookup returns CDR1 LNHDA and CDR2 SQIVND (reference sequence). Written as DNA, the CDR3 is TGTGCCAGCCACAGGGGACGCAATCAGCCCCAGCATTTT. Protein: CASHRGRNQPQHF. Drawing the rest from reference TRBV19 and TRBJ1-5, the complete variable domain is DGGITQSPKYLFRKEGQNVTLSCEQNLNHDAMYWYRQDPGQGLRLIYYSQIVNDFQKGDIAEGYSVSREKKESFPLTVTSAQKNPTAFYLCASHRGRNQPQHFGDGTRLSIL.

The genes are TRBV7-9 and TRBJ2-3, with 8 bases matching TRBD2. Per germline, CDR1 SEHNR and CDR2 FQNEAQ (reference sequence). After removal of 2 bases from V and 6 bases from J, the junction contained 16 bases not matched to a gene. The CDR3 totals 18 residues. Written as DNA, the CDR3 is TGTGCCAGCAGCTTACCGCGGGGAGCGGGGGACCTAAAGGATACGCAGTATTTT. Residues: CASSLPRGAGDLKDTQYF.

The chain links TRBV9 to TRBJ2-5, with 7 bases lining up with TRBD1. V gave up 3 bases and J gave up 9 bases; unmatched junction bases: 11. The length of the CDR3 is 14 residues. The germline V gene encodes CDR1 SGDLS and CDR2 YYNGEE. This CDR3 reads CASSADRVGLAQYF. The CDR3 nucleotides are TGTGCCAGCAGCGCCGACAGGGTGGGTCTGGCCCAGTACTTC.

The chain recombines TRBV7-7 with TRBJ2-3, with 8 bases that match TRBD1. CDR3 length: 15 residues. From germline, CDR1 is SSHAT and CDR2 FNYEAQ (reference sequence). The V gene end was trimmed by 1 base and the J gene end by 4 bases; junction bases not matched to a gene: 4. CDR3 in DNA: TGTGCCAGCAGCTTAGGGACAGGGCCTGCAGATACGCAGTATTTT. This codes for CASSLGTGPADTQYF.

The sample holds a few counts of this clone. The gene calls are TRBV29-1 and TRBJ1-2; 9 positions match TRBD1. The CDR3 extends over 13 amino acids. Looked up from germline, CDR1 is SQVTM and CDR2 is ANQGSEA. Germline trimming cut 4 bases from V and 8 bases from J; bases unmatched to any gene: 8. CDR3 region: CSVVGDRVYGYTF. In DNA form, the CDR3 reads TGCAGCGTTGTTGGGGACAGGGTTTACGGCTACACCTTC.

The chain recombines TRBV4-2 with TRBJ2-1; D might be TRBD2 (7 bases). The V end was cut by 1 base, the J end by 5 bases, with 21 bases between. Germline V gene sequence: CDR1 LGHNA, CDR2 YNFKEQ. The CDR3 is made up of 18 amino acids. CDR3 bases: TGTGCCAGCAGCCAAGTTGGGCTAGTGGGGGGGGCTCACAATGAGCAGTTCTTC. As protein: CASSQVGLVGGAHNEQFF.

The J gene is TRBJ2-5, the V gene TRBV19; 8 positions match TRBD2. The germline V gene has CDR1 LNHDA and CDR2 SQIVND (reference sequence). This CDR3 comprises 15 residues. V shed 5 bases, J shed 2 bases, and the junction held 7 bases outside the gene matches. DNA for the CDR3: TGTGCCAGTAGTGTTCTAGCGGGCGCGCAAGAGACCCAGTACTTC. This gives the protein CASSVLAGAQETQYF.